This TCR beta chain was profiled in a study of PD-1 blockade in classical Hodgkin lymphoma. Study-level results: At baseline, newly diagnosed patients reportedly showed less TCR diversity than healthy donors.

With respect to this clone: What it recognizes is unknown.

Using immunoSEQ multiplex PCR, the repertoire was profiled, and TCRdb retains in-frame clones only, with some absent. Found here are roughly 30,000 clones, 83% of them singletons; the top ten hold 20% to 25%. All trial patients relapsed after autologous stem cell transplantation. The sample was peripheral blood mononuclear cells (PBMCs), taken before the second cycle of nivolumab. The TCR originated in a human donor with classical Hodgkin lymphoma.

CDR3 DNA sequence: TGTGCCAGCAAATCAGGGGATAGCAATCAGCCCCAGCATTTT. Protein product: CASKSGDSNQPQHF. This chain uses TRBV2 with TRBJ1-5, with D tentatively TRBD1 (6 bases). V lost 7 bases and J lost 0, with 10 bases in between. The germline gives CDR1 SNHLY, CDR2 FYNNEI. The CDR3 is 14 residues long.